The entry below gives a single T cell receptor (beta chain) sequence along with its context. Only a few counts were recorded for this clonotype. Its antigen specificity is not known. Base qualities are not at hand, and no much larger clone is one base apart. This sample is drawn from a study of response to subunit inactivated influenza vaccine (dated by TCRdb to 2016 to 2019). For context, the study as a whole: The study used deep quantitative T cell receptor repertoire profiling to track responses to a trivalent subunit inactivated influenza vaccine.

The CDR3 numbers 15 residues from cysteine through phenylalanine. The CDR3 DNA has 45 bases and is translated from base 1. Via the germline V gene, CDR1 is MGHRA and CDR2 YSYEKL. At the junction V is shortened by 1 base and J by 2 bases, with 9 bases in between. Results and caveats for the whole study, not just this receptor: The authors proposed that each seasonal influenza vaccination may bring in only a limited number of new T cells.

The library was obtained by RT-PCR. The listed sequencing device is Illumina HiSeq 2500. TCRdb reworked the public reads: Q25 trimming with fastp, MiXCR clone assembly, productive beta chains retained. Records with the same CDR3 protein are collapsed into one entry carrying the most frequent genes and DNA. The sample contains 550,000 to 800,000 distinct CDR3 sequences, about 15% of them found a single time. Roughly 6.4% of the sample is held by the ten biggest clonotypes. The source was PBMCs from blood, collected 14 days before vaccination. Recombination joined TRBV4-1 with TRBJ1-3; the D gene is perhaps TRBD1, on 6 matching bases. The clonotype comes from a man aged 50-60 years who received an inactivated influenza vaccine. Donor details come from another sample of the same person, matched by shared clones. CDR3 reads: CASSQVEGAGNTIYF. The nucleotide sequence reads TGCGCCAGCAGCCAAGTCGAGGGGGCTGGAAACACCATATATTTT.